Below are 32 T cell receptor beta chains sequenced from a single sample in a study of blood T cell repertoires in COVID-19. The repertoire was sequenced with immunoSEQ multiplex PCR; TCRdb's copy has only in-frame clones and lacks some. The sample lists about 56,000 clones, approximately 89% seen once, with approximately 45% in the top ten. Sequenced input: peripheral blood. The receptors here all came from a woman in her sixties or seventies with COVID-19, enrolled during active disease.

This chain joins TRBV12-5 and TRBJ2-1, with 8 bases that match TRBD1. There are 15 residues in the CDR3. J lost 0 bases, V lost 5 bases, and 3 bases had no gene match. The germline V gene encodes CDR1 LGHNT and CDR2 FRNRAP. The CDR3 loop reads CASGPTGGSYNEQFF. The CDR3 region has the DNA TGTGCTAGTGGTCCTACAGGGGGCTCCTACAATGAGCAGTTCTTC.

V gene TRBV7-2 combines with J gene TRBJ2-5; a possible D gene is TRBD2 (5 bases). Deletions cut 9 bases from V and 5 bases from J, with 19 bases between. CDR3 length: 14 amino acids. The germline V gene has CDR1 SGHTA and CDR2 FQGNSA. The CDR3 DNA sequence: TGTGCCAGTATGCTAGCAAAGGAATGGGAGACCCAGTACTTC. The encoded protein is CASMLAKEWETQYF.

The chain has TRBV7-8 and TRBJ1-1, with a tentative D call TRBD1 (5 bases). Deletions cut 1 base from V and 4 bases from J, with 7 bases between. Germline V gene lookup returns CDR1 SGHVS and CDR2 FQNEAQ. The length of the CDR3 is 13 residues. CDR3 amino acids: CASSLGGGTEAFF. CDR3 nucleotides: TGTGCCAGCAGCTTAGGGGGCGGCACTGAAGCTTTCTTT.

The gene calls are TRBV5-1 and TRBJ2-2; a possible D gene is TRBD1 (6 bases). V was pared by 0 bases and J by 6 bases, with 12 bases between. This CDR3 has 15 residues. The V gene's germline CDR1 is SGHRS and CDR2 YFSETQ. The chain's CDR3 is CASSLAAGAPGELFF. Written as DNA, the CDR3 is TGCGCCAGCAGCTTGGCTGCAGGGGCACCCGGGGAGCTGTTTTTT.

A single count supports this clone. This sequence joins TRBV7-8 and TRBJ2-1, with D possibly being TRBD1 (5 bases). Germline V gene lookup returns CDR1 SGHVS and CDR2 FQNEAQ. There are 15 residues in the CDR3. V was cut by 1 base and J by 5 bases, with 12 bases left in between. The CDR3, as DNA: TGTGCCAGCAGCTTAGAGTGGGGCCCCGACAATGAGCAGTTCTTC. As protein: CASSLEWGPDNEQFF.

The CDR3 spells CASSLRWQGDQPQHF. The CDR3 nucleotides are TGTGCCAGCAGCTTACGGTGGCAGGGGGACCAGCCCCAGCATTTT. The rearrangement links TRBV7-2 to TRBJ1-5; 7 positions agree with TRBD1. J gave up 7 bases and V 2 bases, and 8 bases lay outside the gene matches. There are 15 residues in the CDR3. Germline CDR1 reads SGHTA; CDR2 reads FQGNSA.

The rearrangement joins TRBV20-1 to TRBJ2-4; D not resolved. V was clipped by 6 bases and J by 5 bases, with 8 bases between them. This CDR3 contains 11 residues. CDR1 and CDR2 from the germline V gene are DFQATT and SNEGSKA (reference sequence). This chain's CDR3 is CSALLENIQYF. The DNA for the CDR3 is TGCAGTGCGTTACTTGAAAACATTCAGTACTTC.

V is TRBV28 and J is TRBJ1-4; TRBD1 agrees at 7 bases. CDR1 and CDR2 from the germline V gene are MDHEN and SYDVKM. The CDR3 consists of 15 residues. The V gene end was trimmed by 6 bases and the J gene end by 2 bases; junction bases not matched to a gene: 6. CDR3 in DNA: TGTGCCAGCAGGATAAGGGACAGCACTAATGAAAAACTGTTTTTT. Amino acid sequence: CASRIRDSTNEKLFF.

The rearrangement uses TRBV2 and TRBJ1-5, with a possible D match to TRBD1 (5 bases). The CDR3 spans 15 residues. CDR1 SNHLY and CDR2 FYNNEI come from the germline V gene. The V end was cut by 5 bases, the J end by 3 bases, with 14 bases between. The CDR3 loop reads CASSPRTGLNQPQHF. The DNA of the CDR3 is TGTGCCAGCAGTCCTCGCACAGGTCTCAATCAGCCCCAGCATTTT.

J is TRBJ2-3 and V is TRBV29-1, with TRBD2 matching 7 bases. Trimming cost V 1 base and J 10 bases; bases outside gene matches: 8. The CDR3 is 13 amino acids. Per the germline V gene, CDR1 is SQVTM and CDR2 is ANQGSEA. The CDR3 DNA is TGCAGCGTTGAAGTTGCGGGAGTACGCGCGCAGTATTTT. It yields the protein CSVEVAGVRAQYF.

J is TRBJ2-1 and V is TRBV9; D perhaps matches TRBD2 (6 bases). The germline V gene encodes CDR1 SGDLS and CDR2 YYNGEE. V lost 4 bases and J lost 9, with 17 bases in between. This CDR3 is built from 14 residues. CDR3 sequence: CASSMDYLGREQFF. CDR3 DNA sequence: TGTGCCAGCAGCATGGACTATTTGGGTCGTGAGCAGTTCTTC.

With respect to this clone: Within the sample, other DNA sequences also encode this same CDR3. The chain links TRBV28 to TRBJ2-2; 8 positions agree with TRBD2. Germline V lookup: CDR1 MDHEN, CDR2 SYDVKM. V trimming: 6 bases; J trimming: 0 bases; junction bases outside the gene matches: 3. This CDR3 spans 15 amino acids. CDR3 sequence reads: CASRGGLANTGELFF. The CDR3 DNA sequence: TGTGCCAGCAGGGGGGGACTAGCGAACACCGGGGAGCTGTTTTTT.

J is TRBJ1-5 and V is TRBV6-5, with D unresolved. Germline V gene lookup returns CDR1 MNHEY and CDR2 SVGAGI. This CDR3 has 15 residues. V lost 6 bases, J lost 0 bases, and 12 bases lay in between. The CDR3 sequence: CASSRTEHSNQPQHF. The CDR3 nucleotides are TGTGCCAGCAGCCGGACTGAACATAGCAATCAGCCCCAGCATTTT.

The rearrangement joins TRBV2 to TRBJ1-5; 7 nucleotides line up with TRBD1. The CDR3 is 15 amino acids. Trimming at V came to 6 bases and at J to 4 bases, leaving 9 bases not matched to a gene. Per germline, CDR1 SNHLY and CDR2 FYNNEI. Here the CDR3 DNA reads TGTGCCAGCAGCCCTTCGACAGGGCGAAATCAGCCCCAGCATTTT. This encodes CASSPSTGRNQPQHF. The whole variable domain, filled in from reference TRBV2 and TRBJ1-5, reads EPEVTQTPSHQVTQMGQEVILRCVPISNHLYFYWYRQILGQKVEFLVSFYNNEISEKSEIFDDQFSVERPDGSNFTLKIRSTKLEDSAMYFCASSPSTGRNQPQHFGDGTRLSIL.

This chain links TRBV30 with TRBJ1-5; D perhaps matches TRBD1 (6 bases). From germline, CDR1 is GTSNPN and CDR2 SVGIG (reference sequence). The V end lost 8 bases, the J end lost 3 bases, and 17 bases lay between the germline ends. This CDR3 has 14 residues. This CDR3 reads CAGRAAGVNQPQHF. The CDR3 DNA sequence: TGTGCCGGCCGGGCGGCAGGGGTCAATCAGCCCCAGCATTTT.

The V and J genes are TRBV7-8 and TRBJ2-3, with 9 bases that match TRBD2. This CDR3 has 18 residues. After removal of 1 base from V and 2 bases from J, the junction contained 10 bases not matched to a gene. Germline CDR1 is SGHVS and CDR2 is FQNEAQ. CDR3 in DNA: TGTGCCAGCAGCTTAGATATTCGTAGCGGGGGCCTCACAGATACGCAGTATTTT. Its translation: CASSLDIRSGGLTDTQYF.

The chain links TRBV4-3 to TRBJ1-1; D gene ambiguous. Trimming cost V 0 bases and J 5 bases, with 16 bases left between them. CDR1 is LGHNA and CDR2 is YSLEER in the germline V gene. The CDR3 extends over 16 amino acids. The CDR3 DNA follows: TGCGCCAGCAGCCAAGATTTGATCGGGGAGGTTACTGAAGCTTTCTTT. This codes for CASSQDLIGEVTEAFF.

This chain joins TRBV4-3 and TRBJ2-1; 16 bases align to TRBD2. CDR1 is LGHNA, CDR2 YSLEER, per germline. Trimming cost V 4 bases and J 4 bases; bases outside gene matches: 4. The CDR3 has 17 residues. The CDR3: CASSRGLAGGRYNEQFF. In nucleotides, the CDR3 is TGCGCCAGCAGCCGGGGACTAGCGGGGGGGAGATACAATGAGCAGTTCTTC.

V and J are TRBV3-1 (or the pseudogene TRBV3-2) and TRBJ1-3; tentatively, D is TRBD1 (6 bases). Trimming removed 1 base from V and 1 base from J, with 8 bases in between. CDR1 is LGHDT and CDR2 is YNNKEL in the germline V gene (reference sequence). CDR3 length: 15 residues. CDR3 coding DNA: TGTGCCAGCAGCCAAGGCAGGGGATCTGGAAACACCATATATTTT. Protein: CASSQGRGSGNTIYF.

The count of this clone is one. The J gene is TRBJ1-6, the V gene TRBV19; D remains ambiguous. The germline CDR1 and CDR2 sequences are LNHDA and SQIVND (reference sequence). V lost 8 bases, J lost 7 bases, and 21 bases lay in between. CDR3 size: 16 residues. CDR3 amino acids: CASSGLGGLLNSPLHF. The CDR3 coding sequence is TGTGCCAGTTCTGGTCTCGGAGGTCTCTTAAATTCACCCCTCCACTTT.

This sequence joins TRBV7-2 and TRBJ1-5, with 11 bases fitting TRBD1. Germline loops: CDR1 SGHTA, CDR2 FQGNSA. V gave up 3 bases and J gave up 7 bases; unmatched junction bases: 5. This CDR3 spans 15 amino acids. The CDR3 DNA reads TGTGCCAGCAGCTTCGGGACAGGGGGTGGCCAGCCCCAGCATTTT. It codes for CASSFGTGGGQPQHF.

The chain couples TRBV5-1 to TRBJ2-1, with TRBD1 as a possible D gene (6 bases). This CDR3 region has 11 residues. Per the germline V gene, CDR1 is SGHRS and CDR2 is YFSETQ. Trimming took off 4 bases at V and 10 bases at J, with 9 bases between the two ends. This CDR3 reads CASSEGTEQFF. CDR3 sequence (DNA): TGCGCCAGCAGCGAAGGGACAGAGCAGTTCTTC.

V usage is TRBV5-1 and J usage is TRBJ1-6, with no clear D. The germline CDR1 and CDR2 sequences are SGHRS and YFSETQ. Trimming left V 5 bases short and J 8 bases short, with 8 bases between. This CDR3 is 12 amino acids long. The DNA for the CDR3 is TGCGCCAGCAGGGAAGGAGATTCACCCCTCCACTTT. It is translated as CASREGDSPLHF.

The V and J genes are TRBV13 and TRBJ2-7; 12 bases align to TRBD2. The CDR3 sequence is 21 residues long. The germline CDR1 and CDR2 sequences are PRHDT and FYEKMQ (reference sequence). V was pared by 1 base and J by 2 bases, with 18 bases of the junction left unmatched. The CDR3, as DNA: TGTGCCAGCAGCTTAGCACTAGCGGGAGGCCCATATATTCCCGCCCCCTACGAGCAGTACTTC. Translating it yields CASSLALAGGPYIPAPYEQYF.

The gene calls are TRBV19 and TRBJ2-7, with TRBD1 matching 7 bases. From germline, CDR1 is LNHDA and CDR2 SQIVND (reference sequence). Losses at the gene ends were 3 bases for V and 3 bases for J; bases not matched to a gene: 5. This CDR3 region has 14 residues. CDR3 coding DNA: TGTGCCAGTAGTATCGGGTGGGACAGCTACGAGCAGTACTTC. As protein: CASSIGWDSYEQYF. The complete variable domain, with remaining parts taken from reference TRBV19 and TRBJ2-7, reads DGGITQSPKYLFRKEGQNVTLSCEQNLNHDAMYWYRQDPGQGLRLIYYSQIVNDFQKGDIAEGYSVSREKKESFPLTVTSAQKNPTAFYLCASSIGWDSYEQYFGPGTRLTVT.

The chain has TRBV12-3 or TRBV12-4 and TRBJ1-5; D possibly corresponds to TRBD1 (5 bases). This CDR3 is 13 amino acids long. V lost 3 bases, J lost 9 bases, and 12 bases lay in between. The CDR3 sequence: CASSLSRGGPQHF. The CDR3 bases are TGTGCCAGCAGTTTGTCCCGGGGGGGGCCCCAGCATTTT.

The V call is TRBV7-9, the J call TRBJ1-3; 9 nucleotides align to TRBD1. This CDR3 comprises 15 residues. The V gene's germline CDR1 is SEHNR and CDR2 FQNEAQ (reference sequence). The junction had 4 bases not matched to a gene; V was cut back by 4 bases and J by 3 bases. CDR3: CASSSQGALGNTIYF. The CDR3 DNA sequence: TGTGCCAGCAGCTCACAGGGGGCGCTTGGAAACACCATATATTTT.

The V gene is TRBV4-1, the J gene TRBJ1-5; D remains ambiguous. The V and J ends lost 4 bases and 0 bases respectively, with 10 bases between them. Germline V gives CDR1 MGHRA, CDR2 YSYEKL. The CDR3 consists of 15 residues. The CDR3 here is CASSPQASSNQPQHF. The CDR3 DNA sequence: TGCGCCAGCAGCCCTCAGGCCTCTAGCAATCAGCCCCAGCATTTT.

The chain joins TRBV6-2 or TRBV6-3 to TRBJ2-2, with 11 bases lining up with TRBD2. The CDR3 runs 17 residues. Germline CDR1 MNHEY, CDR2 SVGEGT. J gave up 3 bases and V 3 bases, and 6 bases lay outside the gene matches. The CDR3 bases are TGTGCCAGCAGTTATTATGGGACTAGCGGTTACACCGGGGAGCTGTTTTTT. Its protein product is CASSYYGTSGYTGELFF.

The CDR3 DNA reads as TGTGCCAGCAGCTTAGGAGGAGGGGTGGGCACCTTC. Protein: CASSLGGGVGTF. The chain carries TRBV11-2 and TRBJ1-2, with D tentatively TRBD1 (5 bases). CDR1 is SGHAT and CDR2 is FQNNGV in the germline V gene. This CDR3 has 12 residues. The V gene lost 1 base and the J gene lost 13 bases, with 13 bases spanning the gap.

The chain has TRBV7-2 and TRBJ2-3; TRBD2 aligns across 14 bases. Germline V gives CDR1 SGHTA, CDR2 FQGNSA. The CDR3 totals 16 residues. V was pared by 4 bases and J by 4 bases, with 4 bases of the junction left unmatched. CDR3 sequence: CASSSGLAGAADTQYF. The CDR3 DNA sequence: TGTGCCAGCAGCTCGGGACTAGCGGGAGCAGCAGATACGCAGTATTTT. Full variable domain (missing parts from reference TRBV7-2 and TRBJ2-3): GAGVSQSPSNKVTEKGKDVELRCDPISGHTALYWYRQSLGQGLEFLIYFQGNSAPDKSGLPSDRFSAERTGGSVSTLTIQRTQQEDSAVYLCASSSGLAGAADTQYFGPGTRLTVL.

The chain employs TRBV28 and TRBJ1-5; 9 nucleotides align to TRBD1. V dropped 5 bases and J dropped 3; count of bases not matched to a gene: 5. This CDR3 region has 15 residues. Per germline, CDR1 MDHEN and CDR2 SYDVKM. In DNA, the CDR3 is TGTGCCAGCAGTCCGGACAGGGGATACAATCAGCCCCAGCATTTT. Its protein is CASSPDRGYNQPQHF. Using reference TRBV28 and TRBJ1-5 for the parts outside the CDR3, the full variable domain is DVKVTQSSRYLVKRTGEKVFLECVQDMDHENMFWYRQDPGLGLRLIYFSYDVKMKEKGDIPEGYSVSREKKERFSLILESASTNQTSMYLCASSPDRGYNQPQHFGDGTRLSIL.